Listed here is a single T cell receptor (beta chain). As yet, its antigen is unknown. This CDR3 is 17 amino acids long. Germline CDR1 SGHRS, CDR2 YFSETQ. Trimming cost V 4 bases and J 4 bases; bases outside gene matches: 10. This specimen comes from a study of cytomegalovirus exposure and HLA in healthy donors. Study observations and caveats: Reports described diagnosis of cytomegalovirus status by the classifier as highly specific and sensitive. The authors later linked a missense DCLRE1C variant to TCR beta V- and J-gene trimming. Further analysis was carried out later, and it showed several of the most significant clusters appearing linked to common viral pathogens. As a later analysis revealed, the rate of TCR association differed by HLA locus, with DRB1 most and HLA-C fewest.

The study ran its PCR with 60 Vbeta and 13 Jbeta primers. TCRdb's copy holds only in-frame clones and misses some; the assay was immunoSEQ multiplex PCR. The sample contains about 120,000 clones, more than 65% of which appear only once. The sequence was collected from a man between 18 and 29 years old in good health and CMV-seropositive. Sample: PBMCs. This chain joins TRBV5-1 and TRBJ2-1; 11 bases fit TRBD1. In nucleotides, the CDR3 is TGCGCCAGCAGCCGGAACATCGGGACAGGGGGGTACAATGAGCAGTTCTTC. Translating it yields CASSRNIGTGGYNEQFF.